A single T cell receptor beta chain is shown here with its context. The sample originates from a study of T cells expressing NK-cell markers. The CDR3 runs 15 residues. Reanalyzing the 5' RACE reads, TCRdb keeps one entry per CDR3 protein, without DNA. The sample has about 110,000 distinct CDR3 sequences. V and J are TRBV12-3 or TRBV12-4 and TRBJ1-2; TCRdb's D call of TRBD1 is untestable without DNA. The receptor was isolated from a woman between 18 and 69 years old in good health. The sample taken for sequencing was blood T cells: a sorted CD56 or NKG2C T cell subset, CD4+ or CD8+ T cells, or bulk PBMC T cells (not recorded which). The CDR3 reads CASTVLAASGYGYTF.